The clone carrying this T cell receptor beta chain appeared a few times. The antigen remains unidentified. The ends lost 5 bases at V and 1 base at J; junction bases unmatched: 15. The CDR3 is 19 residues long. Germline CDR1 is SGHDT and CDR2 is YYEEEE. This record belongs to a study of blood T cells in healthy people across ages. Then a second PCR, running about 6 to 11 cycles, was carried out with a sample-barcoded 5' primer and a J-beta primer mix. Through a template-switch adaptor with 12 random nucleotides, each cDNA molecule received a tag. TCRdb fed the 5' RACE reads into MiXCR, producing one record per CDR3 protein. Found here are some 750,000 distinct CDR3 sequences, over 20% of them singletons; the top ten hold around 22%. Whole-study results and caveats: The study regarded diversity estimates from one million T cells as underestimates. CMV status of donors was not determined, possibly confounding expanded clonotype changes.

No fewer than 5.5 micrograms of total RNA were isolated from every sample. Sample: blood. This rearrangement joins TRBV5-6 to TRBJ1-5; 10 nucleotides agree with TRBD1. The sequence came from a man in his 70s in good health. The CDR3 reads CASRRTGTGVGRSNQPQHF. As DNA, the CDR3 is TGTGCCAGCAGACGAACCGGGACAGGGGTTGGAAGGAGCAATCAGCCCCAGCATTTT.